This section outlines one T cell receptor (beta chain) sequence together with its context. These data belong to a study of OX40 agonist ivuxolimab in advanced cancers. Study-wide background: Ivuxolimab doses were 0.01, 0.1, 0.3, 1.5, 3 or 10 mg/kg every 2 weeks.

The CDR3 extends over 14 amino acids. Germline values: CDR1 SNHLY, CDR2 FYNNEI. V lost 4 bases, J lost 6 bases, and 13 bases lay in between. Assay used: immunoSEQ multiplex PCR; TCRdb lists only in-frame clones, some missing. The sample yields 60,000 to 90,000 clones, roughly four fifths seen once. The chain carries TRBV2 and TRBJ1-5; D is unresolved. This sequence was found in an adult with an advanced solid tumor such as melanoma, head and neck, liver or kidney cancer. The sample was CD4+ or CD8+ T cells sorted from blood, taken in a trial of the OX40 agonist ivuxolimab. The CDR3 DNA is TGTGCCAGCAGTGTATTAGATATGGGTCAGCCCCAGCATTTT. This encodes CASSVLDMGQPQHF.